Presented here are 9 T cell receptor beta chains from one specimen sequenced in a study of T cell responses to AZD1222 COVID-19 vaccine (dated by TCRdb to about 2021). Receptor amplification or capture employed the immunoSEQ multiplex PCR assay. The table comes from immuneACCESS by way of TCRdb, which keeps in-frame sequences with V and J called. Part of the clones is missing from these tables; in studies checked, under half for an unresolved V gene and the rest for unknown reasons. This sample has about 94,000 clones in its table, and around 85% of those were observed once. The leading ten clones occupy about 4.5% of the sample. In light of the paper, this sample's time point label describes: about 28 days (+/-7) after the second vaccine dose. The sample here was peripheral blood, taken 28 days after the second AZD1222 dose. Source of these receptors: an adult who received the AZD1222 COVID-19 vaccine.

The chain uses TRBV5-1 and TRBJ1-6; the D is unclear. The V gene's germline CDR1 is SGHRS and CDR2 YFSETQ. The ends were cut back, 0 bases at V and 7 bases at J, with 5 bases in the middle. The CDR3 contains 13 residues. CDR3 sequence reads: CASSLGGNSPLHF. For the CDR3, the DNA is TGCGCCAGCAGCTTGGGAGGGAATTCACCCCTCCACTTT.

The chain combines TRBV28 with TRBJ1-4; weak D call: TRBD1 (5 bases). The CDR3 is made up of 15 amino acids. V was trimmed by 6 bases and J by 5 bases, leaving 16 bases between them. CDR1 and CDR2 (germline): MDHEN, SYDVKM. CDR3 coding DNA: TGTGCCAGCAGCCGAACGGTCTGGGGGAATGAAAAACTGTTTTTT. Its protein product is CASSRTVWGNEKLFF.

The chain is built from TRBV20-1 and TRBJ1-1; 7 positions agree with TRBD1. Looked up from germline, CDR1 is DFQATT and CDR2 is SNEGSKA (reference sequence). The length of the CDR3 is 16 residues. Trimming removed 3 bases from V and 4 bases from J; junction bases left unmatched: 14. The CDR3 DNA reads as TGCAGTGCTAGTGACCCCAGACAGGGCATGGGCACTGAAGCTTTCTTT. This translates into CSASDPRQGMGTEAFF.

The rearrangement uses TRBV28 and TRBJ2-7; tentative D call: TRBD1 (5 bases). This CDR3 has 12 residues. The V gene lost 6 bases and the J gene lost 4 bases, with 10 bases spanning the gap. The germline V gene encodes CDR1 MDHEN and CDR2 SYDVKM. The CDR3 loop reads CASSWSGYEQYF. The CDR3 bases are TGTGCCAGCAGCTGGTCAGGGTACGAGCAGTACTTC.

This clone was observed a handful of times. The chain couples TRBV19 to TRBJ2-7; unclear D gene. There are 13 residues in the CDR3. The V and J ends lost 6 bases and 0 bases respectively, with 9 bases between them. The germline gives CDR1 LNHDA, CDR2 SQIVND (reference sequence). The CDR3, as DNA: TGTGCCAGTAGCCCCTCGGACTCCTACGAGCAGTACTTC. Translation: CASSPSDSYEQYF. The complete variable domain, with remaining parts taken from reference TRBV19 and TRBJ2-7, reads DGGITQSPKYLFRKEGQNVTLSCEQNLNHDAMYWYRQDPGQGLRLIYYSQIVNDFQKGDIAEGYSVSREKKESFPLTVTSAQKNPTAFYLCASSPSDSYEQYFGPGTRLTVT.

V and J are TRBV28 and TRBJ2-3; possibly TRBD1 or TRBD2 for D (6 bases each). The CDR3 is 18 residues long. Germline lookup yields CDR1 MDHEN and CDR2 SYDVKM. Trimming removed 7 bases from V and 2 bases from J, with 25 bases in between. The CDR3 DNA is TGTGCCAGCACCGGACGGTCGGTAGGGGGAGGAACCACAGATACGCAGTATTTT. Translated: CASTGRSVGGGTTDTQYF.

This clone appeared once. The V gene is TRBV5-4, the J gene TRBJ2-7; D is unclear. Trimming took 4 bases from V and 5 from J, leaving 13 bases between them. This CDR3 contains 13 residues. CDR1 and CDR2 (germline): SGHNT, YYREEE (reference sequence). The CDR3 protein is CASSPAWANEQYF. The CDR3 DNA sequence: TGTGCCAGCAGCCCGGCGTGGGCGAACGAGCAGTACTTC.

CDR3 nucleotide sequence: TGCGCCAGCAGCCAAGCAGGGGACAATCAGCCCCAGCATTTT. As protein: CASSQAGDNQPQHF. This chain uses TRBV4-3 with TRBJ1-5, with D possibly matching TRBD1 (6 bases). The V gene lost 1 base and the J gene lost 3 bases, with 7 bases spanning the gap. Per germline, CDR1 LGHNA and CDR2 YSLEER. There are 14 residues in the CDR3.

The chain employs TRBV6-5 and TRBJ2-3; 8 positions agree with TRBD2. V lost 10 bases and J lost 4; bases outside the gene matches: 7. CDR1 and CDR2 (germline): MNHEY, SVGAGI. This CDR3 is 13 amino acids long. Here the CDR3 reads CATTGGAADTQYF. CDR3 DNA: TGTGCCACTACCGGGGGGGCTGCAGATACGCAGTATTTT.